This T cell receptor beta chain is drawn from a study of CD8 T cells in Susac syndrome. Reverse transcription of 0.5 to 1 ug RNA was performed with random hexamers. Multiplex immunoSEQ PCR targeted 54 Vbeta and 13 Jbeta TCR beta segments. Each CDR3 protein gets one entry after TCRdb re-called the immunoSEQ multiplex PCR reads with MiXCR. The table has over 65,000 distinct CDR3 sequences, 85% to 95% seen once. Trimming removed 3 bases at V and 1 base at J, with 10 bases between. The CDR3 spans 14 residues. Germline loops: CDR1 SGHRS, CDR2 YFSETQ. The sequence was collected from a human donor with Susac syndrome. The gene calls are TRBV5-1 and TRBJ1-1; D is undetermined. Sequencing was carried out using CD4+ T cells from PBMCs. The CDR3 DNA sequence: TGCGCCAGCAGCTGGAGTCCGGGGAACACTGAAGCTTTCTTT. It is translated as CASSWSPGNTEAFF.